These 8 T cell receptor beta chains were all obtained from the same sample, sequenced in a study of human T cells and chemical hapten exposure. Time point of the sample: patch test 1, 2 weeks after DPC sensitization. The treatment: therapeutic diphenylcyclopropenone sensitization with weekly scalp DPC. TCRdb reprocessed the RACE reads via MiXCR and lists one record per CDR3 protein. Among approximately 71,000 distinct CDR3 sequences listed, 9.8% were seen once. The source material was whole blood, sampled in connection with sensitization to the hapten diphenylcyclopropenone (DPC). These receptors were obtained from a woman aged 40 to 49 with alopecia areata. Some clones in this sample may be carry-over from other donors' samples.

This clonotype has only a few counts. The J gene is TRBJ1-2, the V gene TRBV6-1; D gene uncertain. Germline CDR1 and CDR2: MNHNS and SASEGT. This CDR3 is built from 14 residues. Trimming removed 1 base at V and 7 bases at J, with 13 bases between. The DNA of the CDR3 is TGTGCCAGCAGTGAAGATACGATGGCCGGTGGCTACACCTTC. Residues: CASSEDTMAGGYTF.

This clonotype was observed at least ten times. The J gene is TRBJ1-5, the V gene TRBV6-2 or TRBV6-3; 8 nucleotides agree with TRBD1. The germline V gene has CDR1 MNHEY and CDR2 SVGEGT. V trimming: 4 bases; J trimming: 7 bases; junction bases outside the gene matches: 6. The CDR3 runs 14 residues. Written as DNA, the CDR3 is TGTGCCAGCAGTTCTGGACAGGGTGGACAGCCCCAGCATTTT. It codes for CASSSGQGGQPQHF.

V gene TRBV29-1 combines with J gene TRBJ2-2, with TRBD1 matching 9 bases. The V segment lost 6 bases and the J segment 0 bases; nucleotides outside the gene matches: 8. The CDR3 has 16 residues. Germline values: CDR1 SQVTM, CDR2 ANQGSEA. The CDR3 coding sequence is TGCAGCGTCGGGACAGGGTCGACCGCGAACACCGGGGAGCTGTTTTTT. It specifies CSVGTGSTANTGELFF.

This clonotype has at least ten counts. The chain has TRBV12-3 or TRBV12-4 and TRBJ1-4; 9 bases agree with TRBD1. The CDR3 has 15 residues. Unmatched junction bases numbered 0, after V lost 1 base and J lost 3 bases. This chain's CDR3 is CASSLGQGANEKLFF. The CDR3 region has the DNA TGTGCCAGCAGTTTAGGACAGGGGGCTAATGAAAAACTGTTTTTT.

This clonotype has ten or more counts. V is TRBV24-1 and J is TRBJ2-5; D unresolved. The V gene lost 0 bases and the J gene lost 2 bases, with 9 bases spanning the gap. Germline loops: CDR1 KGHDR, CDR2 SFDVKD. The CDR3 loop spans 15 amino acids. CDR3 nucleotides: TGTGCCACCAGTGATTTGCAGGAAGCTCAAGAGACCCAGTACTTC. Encoded protein: CATSDLQEAQETQYF.

This clonotype occurred many times. Written as DNA, the CDR3 is TGTGCCAGCTCCCCAGCCGACGGCATAGGCCCCTACGAGCAGTACTTC. This codes for CASSPADGIGPYEQYF. The chain uses TRBV6-5 and TRBJ2-7; D ambiguous. Germline assignment: CDR1 MNHEY and CDR2 SVGAGI. With 8 bases removed from V and 2 bases from J, the gap between germline ends came to 22 bases. The CDR3 extends over 16 amino acids.

This clonotype was seen at least ten times. The rearrangement links TRBV2 to TRBJ1-1; D is unresolved. Germline V CDR1 and CDR2: SNHLY, FYNNEI. V lost 8 bases and J lost 4, with 8 bases in between. This CDR3 region has 11 residues. Here the CDR3 reads CASHLTTEAFF. CDR3 nucleotide sequence: TGTGCCAGCCACTTGACCACTGAAGCTTTCTTT.

This clonotype has a count of ten or more. This chain joins TRBV4-1 and TRBJ2-3; 7 bases are shared with TRBD1. Germline CDR1 is MGHRA and CDR2 is YSYEKL. Trimming cost V 4 bases and J 6 bases; bases outside gene matches: 13. The CDR3 extends over 16 amino acids. The CDR3 region is CASSPDPGTARDTQYF. The CDR3 nucleotides are TGCGCCAGCAGCCCCGACCCCGGGACAGCCAGGGATACGCAGTATTTT.